The present TCR beta chain was sequenced within a study of cytomegalovirus exposure and HLA in healthy donors. The length of the CDR3 is 16 residues. From germline, CDR1 is LGHNT and CDR2 FRNRAP. J was trimmed by 3 bases and V by 3 bases; bases with no gene match: 4. Study-wide findings and caveats: Productive status was seen about 90% or about 30% of the time for most TCR beta V segments in an earlier analysis.

As regards this clone: Its antigen remains unidentified.

This PCR relied on a set of 60 Vbeta primers and 13 Jbeta primers. Here immunoSEQ multiplex PCR was the method, and the copy in TCRdb shows in-frame clones only, minus some. The table records around 200,000 clones, roughly 82% of them present only once. The receptor comes from a girl under 10 years old in good health and CMV-seropositive. The chain combines TRBV12-5 with TRBJ1-4, with TRBD1 identical over 10 bases. The sequenced sample consisted of PBMCs. As DNA, the CDR3 is TGTGCTAGTGGTTTAGACAGGGGGCTTCCTAATGAAAAACTGTTTTTT. Translating it yields CASGLDRGLPNEKLFF.